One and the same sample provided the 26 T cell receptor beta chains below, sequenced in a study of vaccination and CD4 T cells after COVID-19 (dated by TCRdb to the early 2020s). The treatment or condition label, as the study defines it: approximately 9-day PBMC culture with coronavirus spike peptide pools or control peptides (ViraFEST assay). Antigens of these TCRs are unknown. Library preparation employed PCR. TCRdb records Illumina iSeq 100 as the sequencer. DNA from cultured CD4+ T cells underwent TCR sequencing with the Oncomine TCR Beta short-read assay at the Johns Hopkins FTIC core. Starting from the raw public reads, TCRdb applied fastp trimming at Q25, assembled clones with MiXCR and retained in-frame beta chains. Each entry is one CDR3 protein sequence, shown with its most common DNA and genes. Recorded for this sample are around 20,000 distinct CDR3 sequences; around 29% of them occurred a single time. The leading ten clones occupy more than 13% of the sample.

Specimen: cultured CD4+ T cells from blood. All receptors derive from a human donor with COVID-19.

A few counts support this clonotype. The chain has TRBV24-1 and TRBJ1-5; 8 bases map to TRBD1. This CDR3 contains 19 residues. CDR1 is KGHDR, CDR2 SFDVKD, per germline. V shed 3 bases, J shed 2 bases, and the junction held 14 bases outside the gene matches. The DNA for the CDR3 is TGTGCCACCAGTGATCCAGGTTCAGGGGGCCGGGGTGGCAATCAGCCCCAGCATTTT. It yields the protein CATSDPGSGGRGGNQPQHF.

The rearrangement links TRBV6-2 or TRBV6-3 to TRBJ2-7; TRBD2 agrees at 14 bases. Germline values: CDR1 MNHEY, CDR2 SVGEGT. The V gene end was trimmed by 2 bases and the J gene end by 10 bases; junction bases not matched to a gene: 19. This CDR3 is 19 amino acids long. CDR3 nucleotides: TGTGCCAGCAGTTACGGGGGGACTAGCGGGGGAGTTCAGTTCCGCGATCAGTACTTC. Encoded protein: CASSYGGTSGGVQFRDQYF.

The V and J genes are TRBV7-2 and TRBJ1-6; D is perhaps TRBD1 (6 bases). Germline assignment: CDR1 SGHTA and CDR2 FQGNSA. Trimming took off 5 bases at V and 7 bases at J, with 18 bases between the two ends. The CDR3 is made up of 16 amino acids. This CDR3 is CASSVSFRGGNSPLHF. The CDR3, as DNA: TGTGCCAGCAGCGTCAGTTTCAGGGGAGGGAATTCACCCCTCCACTTT.

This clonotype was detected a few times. CDR3 coding DNA: TGTGCCAGCAGCTTAGAGGGACAGGGGACCAAAAACATTCAGTACTTC. Translating it yields CASSLEGQGTKNIQYF. The chain couples TRBV7-9 to TRBJ2-4; 10 bases are shared with TRBD1. The V gene's germline CDR1 is SEHNR and CDR2 FQNEAQ (reference sequence). V was clipped by 1 base and J by 2 bases; unmatched bases: 2. CDR3 length equals 16 residues.

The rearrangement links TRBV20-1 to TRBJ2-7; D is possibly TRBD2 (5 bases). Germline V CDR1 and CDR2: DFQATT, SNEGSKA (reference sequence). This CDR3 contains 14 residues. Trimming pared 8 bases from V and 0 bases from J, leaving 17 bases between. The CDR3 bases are TGCAGTCCCCACCTAAGAGGGCTCTCCTACGAGCAGTACTTC. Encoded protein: CSPHLRGLSYEQYF.

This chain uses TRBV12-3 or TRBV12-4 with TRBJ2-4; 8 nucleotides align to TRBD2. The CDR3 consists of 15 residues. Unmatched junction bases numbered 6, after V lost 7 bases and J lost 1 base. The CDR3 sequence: CASTSTGGAKNIQYF. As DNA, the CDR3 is TGTGCCAGCACCTCCACGGGGGGGGCCAAAAACATTCAGTACTTC.

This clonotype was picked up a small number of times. The CDR3 nucleotides are TGTGCCAGCAGCTCCTGGACAGGGGGTGGGGACACTGAAGCTTTCTTT. This codes for CASSSWTGGGDTEAFF. The gene calls are TRBV11-2 and TRBJ1-1, with TRBD1 matching over 10 bases. The CDR3 has 16 amino acids. J was trimmed by 3 bases and V by 4 bases; bases with no gene match: 8. The germline V gene encodes CDR1 SGHAT and CDR2 FQNNGV.

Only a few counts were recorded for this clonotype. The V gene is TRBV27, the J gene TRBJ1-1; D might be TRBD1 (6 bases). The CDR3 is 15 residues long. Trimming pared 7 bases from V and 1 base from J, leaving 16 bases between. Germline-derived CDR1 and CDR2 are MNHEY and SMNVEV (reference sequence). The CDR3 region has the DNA TGTGCCAGCAACTCACGACAGGTGAAGAACACTGAAGCTTTCTTT. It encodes CASNSRQVKNTEAFF.

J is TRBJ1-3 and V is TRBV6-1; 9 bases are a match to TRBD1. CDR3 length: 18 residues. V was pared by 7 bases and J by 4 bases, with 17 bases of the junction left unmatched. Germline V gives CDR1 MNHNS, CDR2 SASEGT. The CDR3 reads CASNLNHLTGGPGNTIYF. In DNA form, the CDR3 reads TGTGCCAGCAACTTAAACCATCTCACAGGGGGCCCCGGAAACACCATATATTTT.

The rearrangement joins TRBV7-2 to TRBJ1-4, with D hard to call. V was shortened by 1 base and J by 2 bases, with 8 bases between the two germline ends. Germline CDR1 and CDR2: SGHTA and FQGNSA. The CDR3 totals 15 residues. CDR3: CASSLGPATNEKLFF. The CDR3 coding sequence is TGTGCCAGCAGCTTAGGGCCAGCCACTAATGAAAAACTGTTTTTT. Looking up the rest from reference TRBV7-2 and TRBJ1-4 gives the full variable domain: GAGVSQSPSNKVTEKGKDVELRCDPISGHTALYWYRQSLGQGLEFLIYFQGNSAPDKSGLPSDRFSAERTGGSVSTLTIQRTQQEDSAVYLCASSLGPATNEKLFFGSGTQLSVL.

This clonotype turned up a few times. The CDR3 nucleotides are TGTGCCAGCAGCCCCCTGGTGCAGACAGACTATGGCTACACCTTC. Translation gives CASSPLVQTDYGYTF. This chain links TRBV11-2 with TRBJ1-2; TRBD1 might be the D (5 bases). Germline V lookup: CDR1 SGHAT, CDR2 FQNNGV. The CDR3 consists of 15 residues. Trimming took off 5 bases at V and 3 bases at J, with 16 bases between the two ends.

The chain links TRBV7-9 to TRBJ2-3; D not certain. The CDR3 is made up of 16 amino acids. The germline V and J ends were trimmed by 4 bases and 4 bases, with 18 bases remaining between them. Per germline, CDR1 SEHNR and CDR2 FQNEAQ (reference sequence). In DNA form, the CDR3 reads TGTGCCAGCAGCTCCCTTCCCGCCGGGTTCGCAGATACGCAGTATTTT. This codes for CASSSLPAGFADTQYF.

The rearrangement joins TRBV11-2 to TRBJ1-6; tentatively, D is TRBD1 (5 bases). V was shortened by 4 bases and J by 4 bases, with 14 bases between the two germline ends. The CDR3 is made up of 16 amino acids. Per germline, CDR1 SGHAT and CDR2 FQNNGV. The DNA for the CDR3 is TGTGCCAGCAGCTACCGGGACGTAATTTATAATTCACCCCTCCACTTT. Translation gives CASSYRDVIYNSPLHF.

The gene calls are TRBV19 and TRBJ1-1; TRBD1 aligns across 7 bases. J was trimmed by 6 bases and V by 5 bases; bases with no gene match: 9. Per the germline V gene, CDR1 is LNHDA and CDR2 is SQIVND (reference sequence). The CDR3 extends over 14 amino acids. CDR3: CASSREQGRPEAFF. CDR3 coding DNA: TGTGCCAGTAGTCGAGAACAGGGGAGGCCTGAAGCTTTCTTT.

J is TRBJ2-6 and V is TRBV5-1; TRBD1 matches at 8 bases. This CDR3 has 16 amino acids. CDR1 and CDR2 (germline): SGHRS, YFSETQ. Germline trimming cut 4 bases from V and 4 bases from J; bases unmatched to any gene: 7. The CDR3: CASSEFQGAGANVLTF. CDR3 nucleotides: TGCGCCAGCAGCGAATTCCAGGGGGCGGGGGCCAACGTCCTGACTTTC.

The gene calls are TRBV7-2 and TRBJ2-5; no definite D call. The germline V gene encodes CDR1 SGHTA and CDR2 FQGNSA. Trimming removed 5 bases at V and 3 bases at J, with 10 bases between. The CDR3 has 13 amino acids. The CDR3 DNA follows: TGTGCCAGCAGCCTGGATAGCAAAGAGACCCAGTACTTC. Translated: CASSLDSKETQYF.

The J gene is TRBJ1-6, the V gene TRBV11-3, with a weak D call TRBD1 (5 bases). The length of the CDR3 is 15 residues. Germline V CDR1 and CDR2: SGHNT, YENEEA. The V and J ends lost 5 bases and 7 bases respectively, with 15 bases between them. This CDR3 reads CASSKGRARNSPLHF. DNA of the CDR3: TGTGCCAGCAGCAAGGGCAGGGCCCGGAATTCACCCCTCCACTTT. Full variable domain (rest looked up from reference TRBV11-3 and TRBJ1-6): EAGVVQSPRYKIIEKKQPVAFWCNPISGHNTLYWYLQNLGQGPELLIRYENEEAVDDSQLPKDRFSAERLKGVDSTLKIQPAELGDSAVYLCASSKGRARNSPLHFGNGTRLTVT.

CDR3 DNA: TGCGCCAGCAAGTTAACTAGCGGGGATCAAGAGACCCAGTACTTC. It codes for CASKLTSGDQETQYF. J is TRBJ2-5 and V is TRBV5-1; 10 nucleotides match TRBD2. The germline CDR1 and CDR2 sequences are SGHRS and YFSETQ. The CDR3 totals 15 residues. Trimming took 6 bases from V and 2 from J; bases not matched to a gene: 7.

The CDR3 spells CASRSDSKYEQYF. The CDR3 DNA is TGTGCCAGCAGATCGGACAGTAAATACGAGCAGTACTTC. The chain has TRBV6-1 and TRBJ2-7, with D possibly being TRBD1 (6 bases). This CDR3 comprises 13 residues. Trimming shortened V by 6 bases and J by 4 bases, and 13 bases separated the two germline ends. Germline CDR1 is MNHNS and CDR2 is SASEGT.

DNA for the CDR3: TGTGCCAGCAGTTACTCGGGACAGGGGAACACTGAAGCTTTCTTT. This codes for CASSYSGQGNTEAFF. The chain employs TRBV6-5 and TRBJ1-1; 9 bases fit TRBD1. Trimming removed 0 bases from V and 1 base from J; junction bases left unmatched: 0. Germline V CDR1 and CDR2: MNHEY, SVGAGI. The CDR3 totals 15 residues.

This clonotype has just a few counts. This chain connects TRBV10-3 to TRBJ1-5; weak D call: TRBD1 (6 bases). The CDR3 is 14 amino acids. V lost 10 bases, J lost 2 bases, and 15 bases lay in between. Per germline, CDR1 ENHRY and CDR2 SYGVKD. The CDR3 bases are TGTGCCACCACACAGGGAGTGGGCAATCAGCCCCAGCATTTT. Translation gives CATTQGVGNQPQHF.

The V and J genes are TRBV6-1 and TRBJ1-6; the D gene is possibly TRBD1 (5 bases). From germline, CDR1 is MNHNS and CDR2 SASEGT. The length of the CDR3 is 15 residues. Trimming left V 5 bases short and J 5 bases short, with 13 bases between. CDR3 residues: CASSRGFSNNSPLHF. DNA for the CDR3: TGTGCCAGCAGTAGGGGCTTCTCGAATAATTCACCCCTCCACTTT.

CDR3 DNA sequence: TGTGCCTGGAGTGGGGGACACTCCAATCAGCCCCAGCATTTT. Its protein product is CAWSGGHSNQPQHF. The V gene is TRBV30, the J gene TRBJ1-5, with a weak D call TRBD1 (6 bases). Germline lookup yields CDR1 GTSNPN and CDR2 SVGIG (reference sequence). The CDR3 is made up of 14 amino acids. V was cut by 1 base and J by 3 bases, with 10 bases left in between.

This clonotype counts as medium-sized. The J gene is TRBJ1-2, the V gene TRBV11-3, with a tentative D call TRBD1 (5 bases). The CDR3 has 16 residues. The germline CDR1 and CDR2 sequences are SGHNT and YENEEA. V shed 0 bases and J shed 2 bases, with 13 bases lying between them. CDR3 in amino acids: CASSLEGRGGNYGYTF. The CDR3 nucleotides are TGTGCCAGCAGCTTAGAAGGTCGCGGGGGGAACTATGGCTACACCTTC.

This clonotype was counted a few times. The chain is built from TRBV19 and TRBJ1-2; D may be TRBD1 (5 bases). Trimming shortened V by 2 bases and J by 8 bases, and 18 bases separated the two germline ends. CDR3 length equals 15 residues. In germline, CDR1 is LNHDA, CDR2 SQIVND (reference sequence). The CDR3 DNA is TGTGCCAGTAGTATACTAGGAGGGGCCTTGGGGGGCTACACCTTC. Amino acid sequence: CASSILGGALGGYTF.

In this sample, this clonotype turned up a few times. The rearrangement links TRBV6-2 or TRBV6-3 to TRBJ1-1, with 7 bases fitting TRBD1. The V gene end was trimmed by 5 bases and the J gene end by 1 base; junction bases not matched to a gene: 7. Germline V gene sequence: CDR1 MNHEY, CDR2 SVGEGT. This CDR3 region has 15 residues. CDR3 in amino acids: CASSDPTGRNTEAFF. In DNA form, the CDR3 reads TGTGCCAGCAGTGACCCGACAGGGAGGAACACTGAAGCTTTCTTT.